Listed here are 22 T cell receptor beta chains from one sample, sequenced in a study of shared clonotypes between healthy human individuals. Measured with immunoSEQ multiplex PCR; TCRdb has only the in-frame clones, and not every one. The sample gives about 1.5 million clones, under 99% of which show up once; about 0.42% is in the top ten. The sequenced material came from naive CD4+ T cells sorted from blood. Documented subset: CD45RA+ positively selected. These receptors all stem from a man aged 25 to 45 in good health.

This sequence joins TRBV18 and TRBJ2-7; 7 nucleotides agree with TRBD1. This CDR3 region has 18 residues. Trimming cost V 1 base and J 2 bases; bases outside gene matches: 14. Germline lookup yields CDR1 KGHSH and CDR2 LQKENI. Here the CDR3 reads CASSPLVTGTINTYEQYF. Written as DNA, the CDR3 is TGTGCCAGCTCACCACTCGTGACAGGGACGATTAATACCTACGAGCAGTACTTC.

The V gene is TRBV14, the J gene TRBJ2-5, with D unresolved. This CDR3 contains 16 residues. V lost 1 base and J 5 bases, leaving 17 bases between the germline ends. Germline V lookup: CDR1 SGHDN, CDR2 FVKESK. The CDR3: CASSQGSLRTRETQYF. The CDR3, as DNA: TGTGCCAGCAGCCAAGGGAGTCTGAGGACGAGGGAGACCCAGTACTTC. The variable domain in full, with the rest retrieved from reference TRBV14 and TRBJ2-5, is EAGVTQFPSHSVIEKGQTVTLRCDPISGHDNLYWYRRVMGKEIKFLLHFVKESKQDESGMPNNRFLAERTGGTYSTLKVQPAELEDSGVYFCASSQGSLRTRETQYFGPGTRLLVL.

V gene TRBV5-1 combines with J gene TRBJ2-5, with D maybe TRBD2 (7 bases). The CDR3 length is 16 residues. Trimming removed 1 base from V and 5 bases from J, with 18 bases in between. The germline V gene encodes CDR1 SGHRS and CDR2 YFSETQ. CDR3 sequence reads: CASSLPGGRVEETQYF. The CDR3 region has the DNA TGCGCCAGCAGCTTGCCCGGGGGGCGGGTGGAGGAGACCCAGTACTTC.

This chain links TRBV28 with TRBJ1-2; 8 nucleotides line up with TRBD1. The CDR3 has 15 residues. The germline gives CDR1 MDHEN, CDR2 SYDVKM. Trimming at V came to 1 base and at J to 4 bases, leaving 5 bases not matched to a gene. The CDR3 loop reads CASSLSGTGFYGYTF. DNA for the CDR3: TGTGCCAGCAGTTTATCGGGGACAGGTTTCTATGGCTACACCTTC.

Concerning this clone itself: This sample also contains other DNA sequences that code for the same CDR3. The V and J genes are TRBV29-1 and TRBJ2-7; D call uncertain. CDR1 SQVTM and CDR2 ANQGSEA come from the germline V gene. The CDR3 runs to 12 residues. Trimming stripped 6 bases from V and 0 bases from J, with 9 bases between. In DNA, the CDR3 is TGCAGCGTCAGGACGAGCTCCTACGAGCAGTACTTC. Translating it yields CSVRTSSYEQYF.

The rearrangement joins TRBV18 to TRBJ2-1; D remains unclear. The V end lost 3 bases, the J end lost 6 bases, and 15 bases lay between the germline ends. The CDR3 length is 15 residues. The germline gives CDR1 KGHSH, CDR2 LQKENI. CDR3 region: CASSPLGQLGNEQFF. DNA for the CDR3: TGTGCCAGCTCACCTCTAGGCCAGTTGGGCAATGAGCAGTTCTTC.

The chain couples TRBV11-3 to TRBJ2-6; D gene unclear. CDR3 length equals 17 residues. The germline CDR1 and CDR2 sequences are SGHNT and YENEEA. V was pared by 1 base and J by 1 base, with 11 bases between. Here the CDR3 reads CASSLGPLGSGANVLTF. CDR3 coding DNA: TGTGCCAGCAGCTTAGGCCCCCTGGGGTCTGGGGCCAACGTCCTGACTTTC.

The chain is built from TRBV10-2 and TRBJ2-7; D is tentatively TRBD1 or TRBD2 (5 bases each). The CDR3 totals 11 residues. Germline V lookup: CDR1 WSHSY, CDR2 SAAADI. V was cut by 5 bases and J by 6 bases, with 8 bases left in between. In nucleotides, the CDR3 is TGCGCCAGCAGTTCTGGGGGCGAGCAGTACTTC. This encodes CASSSGGEQYF.

This chain uses TRBV18 with TRBJ2-7; the match to TRBD2 covers 9 bases. The germline V gene encodes CDR1 KGHSH and CDR2 LQKENI. The CDR3 is 17 amino acids. The trim removed 5 bases at V and 0 bases at J, leaving 11 bases unmatched. CDR3 DNA: TGTGCCAGCTCAGAGGGGATTCCTAGCGGGACCTCCTACGAGCAGTACTTC. This codes for CASSEGIPSGTSYEQYF.

With respect to this clone: The junction shows a germline mismatch at one end, possibly a read error. The chain combines TRBV7-7 with TRBJ2-5, with 8 bases identical to TRBD2. The CDR3 runs to 14 residues. CDR1 is SSHAT and CDR2 is FNYEAQ in the germline V gene (reference sequence). The CDR3 DNA is TGTGCTAGCAGCCAAACTAGCGGACAAGAGACCCAGTACTTC. Translating gives CASSQTSGQETQYF.

For the CDR3, the DNA is TGTGCCAGCAGCCCACTGGCGGGAGGGCTCGGGAATGAGCAGTTCTTC. Translation: CASSPLAGGLGNEQFF. The J gene is TRBJ2-1, the V gene TRBV5-4; TRBD2 aligns across 9 bases. Per germline, CDR1 SGHNT and CDR2 YYREEE (reference sequence). This CDR3 spans 16 amino acids. J was trimmed by 7 bases and V by 4 bases; bases with no gene match: 12.

The rearrangement joins TRBV29-1 to TRBJ1-4; 10 bases fit TRBD1. CDR1 is SQVTM and CDR2 is ANQGSEA in the germline V gene. The CDR3 runs to 14 residues. The trim removed 4 bases at V and 8 bases at J, leaving 7 bases unmatched. Here the CDR3 reads CSVAKGQGHEKLFF. The CDR3 DNA reads as TGCAGCGTTGCAAAGGGACAGGGGCACGAAAAACTGTTTTTT.

This chain connects TRBV18 to TRBJ1-5; D is ambiguous. CDR1 KGHSH and CDR2 LQKENI come from the germline V gene. Trimming cost V 5 bases and J 0 bases, with 11 bases left between them. The CDR3 is made up of 15 amino acids. CDR3 sequence: CASSSRVDSNQPQHF. The DNA for the CDR3 is TGTGCCAGCTCATCAAGAGTGGATAGCAATCAGCCCCAGCATTTT. The full variable domain, with the rest looked up from reference TRBV18 and TRBJ1-5, is NAGVMQNPRHLVRRRGQEARLRCSPMKGHSHVYWYRQLPEEGLKFMVYLQKENIIDESGMPKERFSAEFPKEGPSILRIQQVVRGDSAAYFCASSSRVDSNQPQHFGDGTRLSIL.

The V call is TRBV15, the J call TRBJ1-5; 9 bases align to TRBD1. V shed 5 bases and J 6 bases; nucleotides not matched to a gene: 5. The CDR3 totals 14 residues. Germline values: CDR1 LNHNV, CDR2 YYDKDF (reference sequence). CDR3 protein: CATSRDRERQPQHF. DNA of the CDR3: TGTGCCACCAGCCGGGACAGGGAGCGTCAGCCCCAGCATTTT.

This rearrangement joins TRBV6-6 to TRBJ2-1; TRBD2 aligns across 8 bases. The germline V gene encodes CDR1 MNHNY and CDR2 SVGAGI (reference sequence). The CDR3 runs to 13 residues. The V segment lost 7 bases and the J segment 10 bases; nucleotides outside the gene matches: 9. The chain's CDR3 is CASMSGGSGEQFF. The CDR3 nucleotides read TGTGCCAGCATGTCGGGGGGGAGCGGGGAGCAGTTCTTC.

Comments on this clone: The same CDR3 also results from other DNA sequences found in this sample. The gene calls are TRBV29-1 and TRBJ2-5; possibly TRBD2 for D (6 bases). Trimming took off 4 bases at V and 1 base at J, with 10 bases between the two ends. The germline V gene has CDR1 SQVTM and CDR2 ANQGSEA. The CDR3 contains 13 residues. CDR3 loop: CSVVGGGQETQYF. The CDR3 DNA reads TGCAGCGTTGTTGGGGGAGGCCAAGAGACCCAGTACTTC.

V is TRBV14 and J is TRBJ2-1; 10 nucleotides match TRBD2. Losses at the gene ends were 0 bases for V and 11 bases for J; bases not matched to a gene: 10. Germline V gene lookup returns CDR1 SGHDN and CDR2 FVKESK. This CDR3 has 16 amino acids. The CDR3 DNA reads as TGTGCCAGCAGCCAAGAGGTCCCTAGCGGGAGTAGTAAGCAGTTCTTC. It encodes CASSQEVPSGSSKQFF.

To note about this clone: Other nucleotide sequences in the sample specify the same CDR3. The chain combines TRBV29-1 with TRBJ2-3; unclear D gene. This CDR3 contains 12 residues. The V end was cut by 3 bases, the J end by 6 bases, with 10 bases between. In germline, CDR1 is SQVTM, CDR2 ANQGSEA. CDR3 sequence (DNA): TGCAGCGTTGATTGGAGCCGGGATACGCAGTATTTT. Protein product: CSVDWSRDTQYF.

This clone is a singleton in its sample. The V call is TRBV5-8, the J call TRBJ2-7; D ambiguous. The CDR3 is made up of 12 amino acids. Deletions cut 4 bases from V and 6 bases from J, with 11 bases between. Germline CDR1 is SGHTS and CDR2 is YDEGEE. The CDR3 loop reads CASSPRRGEQYF. The CDR3 coding sequence is TGTGCCAGCAGCCCTAGGCGCGGCGAGCAGTACTTC.

The J gene is TRBJ2-1, the V gene TRBV10-1; 8 nucleotides line up with TRBD2. This CDR3 comprises 18 residues. V shed 0 bases, J shed 7 bases, and the junction held 14 bases outside the gene matches. From germline, CDR1 is WNHNN and CDR2 SYGVQD (reference sequence). The CDR3 is CASSESGLARSRSNEQFF. The CDR3 bases are TGCGCCAGCAGTGAGTCAGGACTAGCCCGTTCCCGTTCGAATGAGCAGTTCTTC.

The rearrangement links TRBV19 to TRBJ2-5; 8 bases are shared with TRBD2. The germline V gene encodes CDR1 LNHDA and CDR2 SQIVND (reference sequence). The CDR3 totals 16 residues. Trimming at V came to 3 bases and at J to 1 base, leaving 7 bases not matched to a gene. CDR3 bases: TGTGCCAGTAGTATTAGTCCTAGCGGGCGCCAAGAGACCCAGTACTTC. This encodes CASSISPSGRQETQYF. The entire variable domain, with the rest obtained from reference TRBV19 and TRBJ2-5, is as follows: DGGITQSPKYLFRKEGQNVTLSCEQNLNHDAMYWYRQDPGQGLRLIYYSQIVNDFQKGDIAEGYSVSREKKESFPLTVTSAQKNPTAFYLCASSISPSGRQETQYFGPGTRLLVL.

V and J are TRBV2 and TRBJ1-5; no definite D call. Per the germline V gene, CDR1 is SNHLY and CDR2 is FYNNEI. This CDR3 spans 13 amino acids. V was cut by 7 bases and J by 4 bases, with 11 bases left in between. The CDR3 nucleotides are TGTGCCAGCAAGTATGGCCCAAATCAGCCCCAGCATTTT. Its translation is CASKYGPNQPQHF.